What follows are 2 T cell receptor beta chains derived from one specimen sequenced in a study of shared clonotypes between healthy human individuals. Profiling relied on immunoSEQ multiplex PCR, and the TCRdb table lists in-frame clones only, not all of them. The table records about 330,000 clones, around nine tenths of them present only once. The sequencing input was memory CD8+ T cells sorted from blood. Noted subset: CD45RO+ cells pooled with CCR7-negative TemRA cells. The receptor set was obtained from a man aged 18 to 35 in good health.

The chain joins TRBV7-2 to TRBJ2-3, with D uncertain. The CDR3 is 15 amino acids. Per the germline V gene, CDR1 is SGHTA and CDR2 is FQGNSA. Trimming cost V 5 bases and J 1 base, with 13 bases left between them. CDR3 coding DNA: TGTGCCAGCAGCCTCTCGTGGAGCGGCACAGATACGCAGTATTTT. It encodes CASSLSWSGTDTQYF.

In its sample, this clone was seen a few times. The gene calls are TRBV30 and TRBJ2-1; 11 nucleotides align to TRBD2. V was clipped by 3 bases and J by 0 bases; unmatched bases: 16. Germline V gene sequence: CDR1 GTSNPN, CDR2 SVGIG (reference sequence). The CDR3 is 20 amino acids. The DNA for the CDR3 is TGTGCCTGGAGCGACGTACGTGCTAGCGGGAGGATTAGCTCCTACAATGAGCAGTTCTTC. This sequence encodes CAWSDVRASGRISSYNEQFF. Using reference TRBV30 and TRBJ2-1 for the parts outside the CDR3, the full variable domain is SQTIHQWPATLVQPVGSPLSLECTVEGTSNPNLYWYRQAAGRGLQLLFYSVGIGQISSEVPQNLSASRPQDRQFILSSKKLLLSDSGFYLCAWSDVRASGRISSYNEQFFGPGTRLTVL.